The T cell receptor beta chain under discussion was sequenced for a study of OX40 agonist ivuxolimab in advanced cancers. Background on the study: Age averaged around 59 years (range roughly 20 to 90), and roughly 80% were male.

Study conclusions and caveats: More expanded clones were found, on average, in CD8+ than in CD4+ T cells. Among the lowest peripheral clonal expansion occurred in 0.1-3.0 mg/kg partial responders.

For this clone: The target antigen is unknown.

With baseline, cycle 4 day 1, and cycle 7 day 1 as timepoints, blood was sampled. Per germline, CDR1 KGHSH and CDR2 LQKENI. With 4 bases removed from V and 1 base from J, the gap between germline ends came to 17 bases. The CDR3 is made up of 16 amino acids. Measured with immunoSEQ multiplex PCR; TCRdb has only the in-frame clones, and not every one. This sample has approximately 70,000 clones, with roughly 80% found just once. The chain combines TRBV18 with TRBJ2-7, with D tentatively TRBD1 or TRBD2 (7 bases each). Specimen: CD4+ or CD8+ T cells sorted from blood, collected in a trial of the OX40 agonist ivuxolimab. The TCR originated in an adult with an advanced solid tumor such as melanoma, head and neck, liver or kidney cancer. CDR3 loop: CASSLNHQGGSYEQYF. The CDR3 coding sequence is TGTGCCAGCTCACTTAACCACCAGGGGGGGTCCTACGAGCAGTACTTC.